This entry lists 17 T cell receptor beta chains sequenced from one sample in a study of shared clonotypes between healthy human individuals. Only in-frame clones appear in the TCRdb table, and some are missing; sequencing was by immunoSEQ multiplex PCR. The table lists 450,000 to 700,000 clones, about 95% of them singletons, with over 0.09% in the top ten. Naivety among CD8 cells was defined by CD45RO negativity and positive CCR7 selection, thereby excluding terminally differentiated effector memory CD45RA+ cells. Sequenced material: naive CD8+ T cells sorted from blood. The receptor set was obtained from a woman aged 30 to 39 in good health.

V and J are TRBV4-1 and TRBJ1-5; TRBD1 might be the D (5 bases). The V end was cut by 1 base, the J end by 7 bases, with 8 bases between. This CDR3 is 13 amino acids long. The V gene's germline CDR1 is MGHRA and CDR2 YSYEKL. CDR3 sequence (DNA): TGCGCCAGCAGCCAAGTACAGGACCAGCCCCAGCATTTT. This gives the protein CASSQVQDQPQHF.

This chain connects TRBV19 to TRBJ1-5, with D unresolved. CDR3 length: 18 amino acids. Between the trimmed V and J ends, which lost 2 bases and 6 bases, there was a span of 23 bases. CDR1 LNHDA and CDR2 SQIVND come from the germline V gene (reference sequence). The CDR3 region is CASSISQFSPSFAQPQHF. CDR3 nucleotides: TGTGCCAGTAGTATATCACAGTTCTCCCCGAGCTTCGCTCAGCCCCAGCATTTT. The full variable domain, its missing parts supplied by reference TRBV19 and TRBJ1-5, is DGGITQSPKYLFRKEGQNVTLSCEQNLNHDAMYWYRQDPGQGLRLIYYSQIVNDFQKGDIAEGYSVSREKKESFPLTVTSAQKNPTAFYLCASSISQFSPSFAQPQHFGDGTRLSIL.

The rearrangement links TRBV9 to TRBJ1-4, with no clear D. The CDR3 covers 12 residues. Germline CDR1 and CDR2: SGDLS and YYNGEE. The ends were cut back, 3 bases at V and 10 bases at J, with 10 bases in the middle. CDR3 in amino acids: CASSGEEGKLFF. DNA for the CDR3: TGTGCCAGCAGCGGAGAAGAAGGAAAACTGTTTTTT.

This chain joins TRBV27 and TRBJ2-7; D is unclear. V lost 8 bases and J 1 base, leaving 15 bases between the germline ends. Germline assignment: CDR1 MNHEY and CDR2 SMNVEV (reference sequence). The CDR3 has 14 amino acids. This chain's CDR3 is CASSQSYSSYEQYF. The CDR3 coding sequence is TGTGCCAGCTCTCAGTCCTACTCATCCTACGAGCAGTACTTC.

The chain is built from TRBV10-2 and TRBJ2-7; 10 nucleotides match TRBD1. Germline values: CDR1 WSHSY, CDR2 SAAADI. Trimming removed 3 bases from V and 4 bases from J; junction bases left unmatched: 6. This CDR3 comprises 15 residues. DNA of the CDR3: TGCGCCAGCAGTGAAAACCGGGACAGGGGTTACGAGCAGTACTTC. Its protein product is CASSENRDRGYEQYF.

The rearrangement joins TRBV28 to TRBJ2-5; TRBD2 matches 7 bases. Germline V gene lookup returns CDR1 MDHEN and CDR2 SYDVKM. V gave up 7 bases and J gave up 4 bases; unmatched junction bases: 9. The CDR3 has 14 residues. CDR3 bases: TGTGCCAGCACCCGCCAGGGAGGGTCAGAGACCCAGTACTTC. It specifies CASTRQGGSETQYF.

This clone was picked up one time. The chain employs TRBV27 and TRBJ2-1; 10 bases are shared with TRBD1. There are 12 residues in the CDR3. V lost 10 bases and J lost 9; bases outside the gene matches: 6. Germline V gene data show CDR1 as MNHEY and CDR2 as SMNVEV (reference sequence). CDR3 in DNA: TGTGCCACGGGGACAGGGGCTGTTGAGCAGTTCTTC. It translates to CATGTGAVEQFF.

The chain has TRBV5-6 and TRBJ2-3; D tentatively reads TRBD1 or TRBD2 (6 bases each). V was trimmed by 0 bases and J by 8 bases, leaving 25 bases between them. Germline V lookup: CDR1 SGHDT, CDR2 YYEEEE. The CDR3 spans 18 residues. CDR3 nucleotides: TGTGCCAGCAGCTTGGGCCCGCGGAGGGGGATCAGTAGGAGTACGCAGTATTTT. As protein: CASSLGPRRGISRSTQYF. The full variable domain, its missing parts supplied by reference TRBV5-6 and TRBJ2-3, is DAGVTQSPTHLIKTRGQQVTLRCSPKSGHDTVSWYQQALGQGPQFIFQYYEEEERQRGNFPDRFSGHQFPNYSSELNVNALLLGDSALYLCASSLGPRRGISRSTQYFGPGTRLTVL.

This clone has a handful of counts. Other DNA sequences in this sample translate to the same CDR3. The CDR3 is CASSLQETQYF. The CDR3 DNA reads TGTGCCAGCAGCTTGCAAGAGACCCAGTACTTC. This chain joins TRBV5-6 and TRBJ2-5; D uncertain. CDR1 and CDR2 (germline): SGHDT, YYEEEE. The CDR3 spans 11 residues. The V gene lost 1 base and the J gene lost 2 bases, with 0 bases spanning the gap.

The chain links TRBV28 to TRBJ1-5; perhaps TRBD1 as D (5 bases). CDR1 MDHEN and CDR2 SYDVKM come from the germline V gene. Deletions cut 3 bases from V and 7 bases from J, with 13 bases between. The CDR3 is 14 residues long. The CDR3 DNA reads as TGTGCCAGCAGTTTCCCCGACAGCGGACAGCCCCAGCATTTT. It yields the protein CASSFPDSGQPQHF.

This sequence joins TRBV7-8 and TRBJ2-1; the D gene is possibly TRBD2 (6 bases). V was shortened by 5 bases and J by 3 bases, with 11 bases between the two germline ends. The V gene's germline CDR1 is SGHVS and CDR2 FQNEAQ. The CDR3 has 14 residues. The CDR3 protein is CASSPWTNYNEQFF. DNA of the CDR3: TGTGCCAGCAGCCCTTGGACTAACTACAATGAGCAGTTCTTC.

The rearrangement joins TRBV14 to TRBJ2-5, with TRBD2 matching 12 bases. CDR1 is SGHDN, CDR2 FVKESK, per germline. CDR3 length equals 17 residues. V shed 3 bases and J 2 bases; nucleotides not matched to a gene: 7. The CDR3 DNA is TGTGCCAGCAGCCAGCTACGGGGACTAGCGGGTCAAGAGACCCAGTACTTC. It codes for CASSQLRGLAGQETQYF.

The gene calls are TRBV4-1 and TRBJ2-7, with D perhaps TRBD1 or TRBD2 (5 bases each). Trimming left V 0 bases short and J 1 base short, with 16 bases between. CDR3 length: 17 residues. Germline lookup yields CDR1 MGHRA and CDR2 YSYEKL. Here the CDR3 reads CASSQDEAGTESYEQYF. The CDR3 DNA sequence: TGCGCCAGCAGCCAAGATGAGGCCGGGACGGAATCCTACGAGCAGTACTTC.

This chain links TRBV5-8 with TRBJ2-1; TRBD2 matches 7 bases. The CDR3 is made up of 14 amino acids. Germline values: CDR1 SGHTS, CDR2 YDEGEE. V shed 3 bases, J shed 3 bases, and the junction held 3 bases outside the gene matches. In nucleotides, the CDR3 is TGTGCCAGCAGCTACCGGGACTACTACAATGAGCAGTTCTTC. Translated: CASSYRDYYNEQFF. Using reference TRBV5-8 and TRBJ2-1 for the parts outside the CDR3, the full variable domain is EAGVTQSPTHLIKTRGQQATLRCSPISGHTSVYWYQQALGLGLQFLLWYDEGEERNRGNFPPRFSGRQFPNYSSELNVNALELEDSALYLCASSYRDYYNEQFFGPGTRLTVL.

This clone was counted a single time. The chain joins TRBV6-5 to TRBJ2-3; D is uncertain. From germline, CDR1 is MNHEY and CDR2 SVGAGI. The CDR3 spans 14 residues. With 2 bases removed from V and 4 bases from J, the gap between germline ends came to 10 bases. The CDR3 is CASSYGTFSDTQYF. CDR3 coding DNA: TGTGCCAGCAGTTACGGAACATTCTCAGATACGCAGTATTTT.

CDR3 nucleotides: TGTGCCACCTCGGCGCAGGGTCTAGGGAGGGATGAAAAACTGTTTTTT. It translates to CATSAQGLGRDEKLFF. The chain recombines TRBV19 with TRBJ1-4; D perhaps matches TRBD1 (5 bases). The CDR3 extends over 16 amino acids. Trimming took off 10 bases at V and 6 bases at J, with 24 bases between the two ends. Germline values: CDR1 LNHDA, CDR2 SQIVND (reference sequence).

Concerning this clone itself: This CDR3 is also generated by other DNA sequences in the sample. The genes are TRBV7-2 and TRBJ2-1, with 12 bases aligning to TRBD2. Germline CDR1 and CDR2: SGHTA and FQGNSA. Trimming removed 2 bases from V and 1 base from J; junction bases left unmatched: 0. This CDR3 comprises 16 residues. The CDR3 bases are TGTGCCAGCAGCTTACTAGCGGGAGGGTCCTACAATGAGCAGTTCTTC. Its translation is CASSLLAGGSYNEQFF.